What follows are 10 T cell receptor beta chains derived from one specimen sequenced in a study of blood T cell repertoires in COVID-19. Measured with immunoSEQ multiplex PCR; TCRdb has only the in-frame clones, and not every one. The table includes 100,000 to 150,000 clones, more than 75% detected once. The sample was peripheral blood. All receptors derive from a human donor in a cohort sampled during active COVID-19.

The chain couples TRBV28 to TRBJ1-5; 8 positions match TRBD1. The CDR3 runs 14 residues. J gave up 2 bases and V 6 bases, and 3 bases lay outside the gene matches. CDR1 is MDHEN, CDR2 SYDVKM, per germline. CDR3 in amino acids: CASRQGAGNQPQHF. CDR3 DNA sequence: TGTGCCAGCAGGCAGGGGGCGGGCAATCAGCCCCAGCATTTT.

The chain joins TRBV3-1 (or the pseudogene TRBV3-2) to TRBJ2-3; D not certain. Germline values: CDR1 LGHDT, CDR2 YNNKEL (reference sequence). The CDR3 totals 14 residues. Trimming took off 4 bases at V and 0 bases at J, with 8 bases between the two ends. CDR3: CASSLRLSTDTQYF. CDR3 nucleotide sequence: TGTGCCAGCAGCCTTAGACTTAGCACAGATACGCAGTATTTT.

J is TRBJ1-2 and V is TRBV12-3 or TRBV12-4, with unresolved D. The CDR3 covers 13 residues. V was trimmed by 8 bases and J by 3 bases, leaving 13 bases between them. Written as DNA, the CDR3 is TGTGCCAGCTGCGGGAGATCGGACTATGGCTACACCTTC. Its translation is CASCGRSDYGYTF.

The CDR3 bases are TGTGCCAGCAGTTTTAACAATGAGCAGTTCTTC. Translated, it gives CASSFNNEQFF. The genes are TRBV4-2 and TRBJ2-1; D remains unclear. Germline lookup yields CDR1 LGHNA and CDR2 YNFKEQ. The CDR3 spans 11 residues. V was clipped by 6 bases and J by 5 bases, with 5 bases between them.

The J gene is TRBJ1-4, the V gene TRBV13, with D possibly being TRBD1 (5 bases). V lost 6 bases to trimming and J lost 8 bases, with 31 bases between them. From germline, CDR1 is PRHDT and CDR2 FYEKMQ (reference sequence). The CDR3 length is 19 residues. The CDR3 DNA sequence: TGTGCCAGCAGTGCAGGGCACGGGCGGGACTCGGTAAACGAGGAAAAACTGTTTTTT. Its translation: CASSAGHGRDSVNEEKLFF.

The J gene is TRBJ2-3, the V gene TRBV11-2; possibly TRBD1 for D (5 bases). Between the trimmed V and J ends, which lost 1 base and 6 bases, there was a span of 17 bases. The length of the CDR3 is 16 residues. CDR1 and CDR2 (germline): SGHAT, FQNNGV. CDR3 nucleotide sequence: TGTGCCAGCAGCTTAGGGCAAGCTCCACCAGGGGATACGCAGTATTTT. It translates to CASSLGQAPPGDTQYF. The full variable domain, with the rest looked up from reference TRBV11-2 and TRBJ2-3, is EAGVAQSPRYKIIEKRQSVAFWCNPISGHATLYWYQQILGQGPKLLIQFQNNGVVDDSQLPKDRFSAERLKGVDSTLKIQPAKLEDSAVYLCASSLGQAPPGDTQYFGPGTRLTVL.

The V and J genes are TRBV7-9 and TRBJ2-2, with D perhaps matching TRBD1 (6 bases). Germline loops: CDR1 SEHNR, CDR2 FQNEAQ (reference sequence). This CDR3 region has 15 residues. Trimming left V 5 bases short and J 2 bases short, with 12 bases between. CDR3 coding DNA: TGTGCCAGCAGCCCCAGGGACACCAACACCGGGGAGCTGTTTTTT. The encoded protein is CASSPRDTNTGELFF.

The CDR3 DNA follows: TGTGCCAGCAGCTCACCGGGGGTAGCGGGAGGTAAACTGTACAATGAGCAGTTCTTC. Translation: CASSSPGVAGGKLYNEQFF. This chain uses TRBV13 with TRBJ2-1; TRBD2 matches 10 bases. After removal of 4 bases from V and 4 bases from J, the junction contained 16 bases not matched to a gene. The CDR3 is 19 amino acids. Germline CDR1 is PRHDT and CDR2 is FYEKMQ (reference sequence).

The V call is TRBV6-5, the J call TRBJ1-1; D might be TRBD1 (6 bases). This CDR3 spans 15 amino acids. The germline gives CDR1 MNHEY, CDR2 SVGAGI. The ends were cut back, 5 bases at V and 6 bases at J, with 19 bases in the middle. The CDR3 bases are TGTGCCAGCAGTACCCGACAGGATAGAGGCGCTGAAGCTTTCTTT. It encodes CASSTRQDRGAEAFF.

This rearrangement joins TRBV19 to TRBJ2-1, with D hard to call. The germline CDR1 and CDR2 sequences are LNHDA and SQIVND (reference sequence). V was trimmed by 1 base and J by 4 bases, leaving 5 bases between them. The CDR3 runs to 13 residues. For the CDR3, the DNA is TGTGCCAGTAGTATAGGGAGATACAATGAGCAGTTCTTC. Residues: CASSIGRYNEQFF.